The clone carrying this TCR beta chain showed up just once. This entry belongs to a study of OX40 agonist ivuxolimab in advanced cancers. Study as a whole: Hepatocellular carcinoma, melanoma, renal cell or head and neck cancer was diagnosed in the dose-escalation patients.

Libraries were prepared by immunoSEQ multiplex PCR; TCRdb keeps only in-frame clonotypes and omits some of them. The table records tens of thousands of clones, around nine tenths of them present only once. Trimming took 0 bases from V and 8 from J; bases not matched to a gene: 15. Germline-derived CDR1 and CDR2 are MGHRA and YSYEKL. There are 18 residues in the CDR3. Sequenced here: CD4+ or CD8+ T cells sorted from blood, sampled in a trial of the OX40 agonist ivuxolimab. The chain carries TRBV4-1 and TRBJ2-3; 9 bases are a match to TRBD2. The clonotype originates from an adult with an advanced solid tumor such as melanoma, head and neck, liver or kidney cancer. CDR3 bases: TGCGCCAGCAGCCAAGAACAACCTAGCGGGACCGTCGGGGGTACGCAGTATTTT. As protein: CASSQEQPSGTVGGTQYF.